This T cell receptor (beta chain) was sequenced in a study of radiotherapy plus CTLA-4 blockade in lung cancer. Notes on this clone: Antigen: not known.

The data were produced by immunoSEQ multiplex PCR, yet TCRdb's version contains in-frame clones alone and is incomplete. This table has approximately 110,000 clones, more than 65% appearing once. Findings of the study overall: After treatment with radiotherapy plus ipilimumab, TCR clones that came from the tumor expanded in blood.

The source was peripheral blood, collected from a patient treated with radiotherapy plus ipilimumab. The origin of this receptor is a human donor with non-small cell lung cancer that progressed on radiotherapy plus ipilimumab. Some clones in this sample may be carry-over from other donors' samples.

The CDR3 protein is CASSPQPGQSYTF. The CDR3, as DNA: TGTGCCAGCTCACCGCAACCGGGACAGAGCTACACCTTC. The chain links TRBV18 to TRBJ1-2, with 7 bases lining up with TRBD1. V was clipped by 3 bases and J by 9 bases; unmatched bases: 7. CDR3 length: 13 amino acids. Germline loops: CDR1 KGHSH, CDR2 LQKENI.